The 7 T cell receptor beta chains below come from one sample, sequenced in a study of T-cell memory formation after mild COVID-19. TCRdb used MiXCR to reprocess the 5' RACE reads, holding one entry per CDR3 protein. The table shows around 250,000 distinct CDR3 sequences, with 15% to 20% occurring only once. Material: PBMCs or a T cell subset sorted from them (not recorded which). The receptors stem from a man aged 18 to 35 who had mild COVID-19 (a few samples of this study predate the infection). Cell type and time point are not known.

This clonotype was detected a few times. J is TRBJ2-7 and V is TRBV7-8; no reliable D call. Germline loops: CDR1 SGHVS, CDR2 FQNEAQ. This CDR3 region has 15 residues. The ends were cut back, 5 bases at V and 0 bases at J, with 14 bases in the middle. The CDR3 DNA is TGTGCCAGCAGCGCGAGGCGGATTAGCTCCTACGAGCAGTACGTC. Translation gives CASSARRISSYEQYV.

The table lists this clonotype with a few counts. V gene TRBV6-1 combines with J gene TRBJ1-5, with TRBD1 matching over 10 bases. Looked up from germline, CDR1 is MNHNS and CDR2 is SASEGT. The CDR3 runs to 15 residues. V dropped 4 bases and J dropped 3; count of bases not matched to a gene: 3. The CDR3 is CASSGGQGYNQPQHF. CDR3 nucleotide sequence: TGTGCCAGCAGTGGGGGACAGGGGTACAATCAGCCCCAGCATTTT.

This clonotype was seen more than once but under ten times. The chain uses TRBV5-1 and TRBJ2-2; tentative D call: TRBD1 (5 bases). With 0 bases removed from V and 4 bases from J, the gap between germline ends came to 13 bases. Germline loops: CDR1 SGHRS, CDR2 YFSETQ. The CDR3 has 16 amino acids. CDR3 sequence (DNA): TGCGCCAGCAGCTTGGCAGGGTTCGATGGCACCGGGGAGCTGTTTTTT. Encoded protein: CASSLAGFDGTGELFF.

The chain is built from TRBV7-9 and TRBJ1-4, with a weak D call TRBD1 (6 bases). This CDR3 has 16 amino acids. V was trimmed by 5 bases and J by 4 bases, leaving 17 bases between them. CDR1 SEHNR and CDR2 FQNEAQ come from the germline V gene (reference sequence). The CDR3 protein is CASSLSPDRLNEKLFF. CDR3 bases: TGTGCCAGCAGCCTATCACCGGACAGACTTAATGAAAAACTGTTTTTT.

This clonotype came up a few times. CDR3 region: CASSYYSLWDEGIQETQYF. CDR3 sequence (DNA): TGTGCCAGCAGTTACTACTCCCTCTGGGACGAAGGAATACAAGAGACCCAGTACTTC. The chain is built from TRBV6-2 or TRBV6-3 and TRBJ2-5; tentatively, D is TRBD1 or TRBD2 (5 bases each). V was pared by 1 base and J by 2 bases, with 23 bases between. The germline V gene has CDR1 MNHEY and CDR2 SVGEGT. CDR3 length: 19 residues.

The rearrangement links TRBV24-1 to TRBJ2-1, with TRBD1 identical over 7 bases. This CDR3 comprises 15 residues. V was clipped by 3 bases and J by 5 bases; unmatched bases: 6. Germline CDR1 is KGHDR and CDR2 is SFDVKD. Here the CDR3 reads CATSDPGTENNEQFF. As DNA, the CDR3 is TGTGCCACCAGTGATCCCGGGACAGAAAACAATGAGCAGTTCTTC.

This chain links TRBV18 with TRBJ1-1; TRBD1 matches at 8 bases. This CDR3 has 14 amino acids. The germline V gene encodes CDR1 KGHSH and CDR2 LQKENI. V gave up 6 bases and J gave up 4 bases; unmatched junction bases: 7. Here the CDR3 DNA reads TGTGCCAGCTCCTCCAGGGGGCTTGTCACTGAAGCTTTCTTT. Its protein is CASSSRGLVTEAFF.